Listed below are T cell receptor beta chains from one sample, sequenced in a study of OX40 agonist ivuxolimab in advanced cancers. The protocol was immunoSEQ multiplex PCR, while the TCRdb copy is restricted to in-frame clones and leaves out a portion. Among tens of thousands of clones, approximately 84% were seen once, and the ten largest hold around 6.6%. This material consisted of CD4+ or CD8+ T cells sorted from blood, taken in a trial of the OX40 agonist ivuxolimab. These receptors all come from an adult with an advanced solid tumor such as melanoma, head and neck, liver or kidney cancer. Each CDR3 is given with its conserved first and last residue. A D gene is named only where the DNA matches it firmly. Expanded clones get a size class; other rows say once, few or many, or leave the size out.

j_call d_call clone_size v_call cdr3_aa cdr3_nt
TRBJ2-1 - - TRBV5-1 CASSLYTSLNEQFF TGCGCCAGCAGCTTGTATACTAGTTTAAATGAGCAGTTCTTC
TRBJ1-6 TRBD1 once TRBV6-6 CASRQTGPNSPLHF TGTGCCAGCAGGCAGACAGGGCCTAATTCACCCCTCCACTTT
TRBJ2-3 TRBD1 - TRBV5-1 CASSLEGQGGADTQYF TGCGCCAGCAGCTTGGAAGGACAGGGGGGAGCAGATACGCAGTATTTT
TRBJ2-5 - few TRBV5-1 CASSPLGAGRFQETQYF TGCGCCAGCAGCCCTCTCGGGGCCGGGAGATTCCAAGAGACCCAGTACTTC
TRBJ2-7 TRBD2 - TRBV6-5 CASSKTSGSNEQYF TGTGCCAGCAGCAAAACTAGCGGGAGCAACGAGCAGTACTTC
TRBJ1-2 TRBD1 - TRBV6-5 CASSYNVGTGPSGYTF TGTGCCAGCAGTTACAATGTGGGGACAGGCCCCTCTGGCTACACCTTC
TRBJ2-1 TRBD1 - TRBV7-2 CASSSQTGLEQFF TGTGCCAGCAGCTCACAGACAGGGCTTGAGCAGTTCTTC
TRBJ1-2 - once TRBV9 CASSVGQGSVAGYTF TGTGCCAGCAGCGTAGGCCAAGGGTCGGTGGCTGGCTACACCTTC
TRBJ2-7 TRBD2 few TRBV4-2 CASSQSTAGYEQYF TGTGCCAGCAGCCAATCTACAGCGGGATACGAGCAGTACTTC
TRBJ2-7 - once TRBV6-6 CASSYEGLTGEQYF TGTGCCAGCAGTTACGAGGGGCTAACAGGGGAGCAGTACTTC
TRBJ2-7 - - TRBV7-9 CASSASYEQYF TGTGCCAGCAGCGCGTCGTACGAGCAGTACTTC
TRBJ2-6 - - TRBV5-1 CASSLAGAGANVLTF TGCGCCAGCAGCTTGGCAGGGGCTGGGGCCAACGTCCTGACTTTC
TRBJ1-2 - - TRBV7-2 CASSLVPSGGRNYGYTF TGTGCCAGCAGCTTAGTACCCTCGGGAGGGAGGAACTATGGCTACACCTTC
TRBJ2-1 TRBD2 once TRBV5-1 CASSPSGRAGEQFF TGCGCCAGCAGCCCTAGCGGGAGGGCCGGGGAGCAGTTCTTC
TRBJ1-5 - once TRBV7-2 CASSLSWASNQPQHF TGTGCCAGCAGCTTAAGTTGGGCGAGCAATCAGCCCCAGCATTTT
TRBJ1-2 TRBD1 - TRBV5-4 CASSQGQGYGYTF TGTGCCAGCAGCCAAGGACAGGGTTATGGCTACACCTTC
TRBJ1-2 TRBD1 - TRBV6-1 CASSEGGTGYYGYTF TGTGCCAGCAGTGAGGGAGGGACAGGATACTATGGCTACACCTTC
TRBJ1-2 - - TRBV27 CASSLAGLSGYTF TGTGCCAGCAGTTTAGCCGGGTTGAGTGGCTACACCTTC
TRBJ2-3 - - TRBV11-1 CASSLAEGGLTDTQYF TGTGCCAGCAGCTTAGCTGAGGGGGGGCTAACGGATACGCAGTATTTT
TRBJ1-2 TRBD1 - TRBV18 CASSPAGTEYGYTF TGTGCCAGCTCACCGGCCGGGACAGAATATGGCTACACCTTC
TRBJ1-2 - - TRBV27 CASRSGQMDLYGYTF TGTGCCAGCAGAAGTGGGCAGATGGATTTGTATGGCTACACCTTC
TRBJ1-2 - once TRBV30 CAWSASGRGSDGYTF TGTGCCTGGAGTGCTTCCGGAAGGGGTTCGGATGGCTACACCTTC
TRBJ1-5 - - TRBV9 CASSVEAQGQPQHF TGTGCCAGCAGCGTAGAGGCGCAGGGTCAGCCCCAGCATTTT
TRBJ2-3 TRBD2 - TRBV4-3 CASSQGPGLAADTQYF TGCGCCAGCAGCCAAGGCCCGGGGCTAGCGGCAGATACGCAGTATTTT
TRBJ1-1 - - TRBV5-1 CASGRTDLNTEAFF TGCGCCAGCGGACGGACAGACTTGAACACTGAAGCTTTCTTT
TRBJ1-1 - - TRBV7-9 CASSLARTGYTEAFF TGTGCCAGCAGCTTAGCTAGGACTGGCTACACTGAAGCTTTCTTT
TRBJ1-2 - few TRBV18 CASSPPGNYGYTF TGTGCCAGCTCACCACCAGGGAACTATGGCTACACCTTC
TRBJ2-6 - - TRBV7-2 CASSLAPASDSGANVLTF TGTGCCAGCAGCTTGGCACCCGCTAGCGACTCTGGGGCCAACGTCCTGACTTTC
TRBJ2-7 - - TRBV5-1 CASSQKQGGYEQYF TGCGCCAGCAGCCAGAAGCAGGGTGGCTACGAGCAGTACTTC
TRBJ1-6 - - TRBV2 CASSQSSYNSPLHF TGTGCCAGCAGCCAGAGCTCCTATAATTCACCCCTCCACTTT
TRBJ2-7 TRBD2 - TRBV9 CASRTRERGEQYF TGTGCCAGCAGGACGCGGGAGAGGGGCGAGCAGTACTTC
TRBJ2-5 TRBD2 - TRBV5-1 CASSLEAGGSQETQYF TGCGCCAGCAGCTTGGAAGCTGGCGGGAGCCAAGAGACCCAGTACTTC